The clone carrying this T cell receptor (beta chain) was counted at least ten times. The antigen remains undetermined. The entry originates in a study of regulatory T cells in long-lasting Graves disease. About the study: Positivity for TSH receptor antibodies plus over 5 years of antithyroid drugs meant persistent Graves' disease. Study-wide findings and caveats: Persistent disease exhibited a predilection for TRBV28, TRBJ1-2 and TRBJ2-5. Comparison showed that persistent patients shared more public clonotypes (under 3,000) than new patients (approximately 870).

HTBI primers from iRepertoire and Arm-PCR of CDR3 regions yielded the TCR beta libraries. One entry per CDR3 protein results from TCRdb running MiXCR on the multiplex PCR reads. This table has about 660,000 distinct CDR3 sequences, 30% appearing once. The time point denotes: persistent/refractory GD, antithyroid drugs over 5 years with positive TRAb. Construction of the TCR library relied on RNA isolated from PBMCs. Xi'an, China, was home to the endocrinology department that provided patients. CDR1 and CDR2 (germline): SGHTA, FQGNSA. Trimming took 4 bases from V and 9 from J, leaving 15 bases between them. The CDR3 extends over 13 amino acids.

This specimen was peripheral blood mononuclear cells (PBMCs), taken when the disease was refractory, from a patient treated with antithyroid drugs. The chain combines TRBV7-2 with TRBJ1-1, with D maybe TRBD1 (5 bases). This clonotype was obtained from a female donor with Graves disease. The CDR3 is CASSSSFTGKAFF. CDR3 DNA sequence: TGTGCCAGCAGCTCCAGCTTTACAGGAAAAGCTTTCTTT.